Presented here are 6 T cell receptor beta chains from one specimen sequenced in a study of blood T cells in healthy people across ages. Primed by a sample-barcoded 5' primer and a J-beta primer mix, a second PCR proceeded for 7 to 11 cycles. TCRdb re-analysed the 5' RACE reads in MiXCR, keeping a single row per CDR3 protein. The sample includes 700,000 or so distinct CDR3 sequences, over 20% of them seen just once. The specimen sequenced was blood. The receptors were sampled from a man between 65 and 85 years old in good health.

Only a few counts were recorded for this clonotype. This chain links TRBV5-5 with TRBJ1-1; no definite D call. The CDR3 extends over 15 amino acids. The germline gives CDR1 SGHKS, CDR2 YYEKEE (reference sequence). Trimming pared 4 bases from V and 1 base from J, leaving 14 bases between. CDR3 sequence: CASSPFRVRNTEAFF. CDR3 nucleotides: TGTGCCAGCAGCCCCTTTCGGGTGAGGAACACTGAAGCTTTCTTT.

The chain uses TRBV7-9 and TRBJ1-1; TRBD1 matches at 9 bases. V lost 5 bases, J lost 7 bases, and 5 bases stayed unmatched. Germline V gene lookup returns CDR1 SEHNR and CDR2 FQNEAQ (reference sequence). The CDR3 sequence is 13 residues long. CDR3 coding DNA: TGTGCCAGCAGCCCACAGGGGGCAGGTGAAGCTTTCTTT. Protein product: CASSPQGAGEAFF.

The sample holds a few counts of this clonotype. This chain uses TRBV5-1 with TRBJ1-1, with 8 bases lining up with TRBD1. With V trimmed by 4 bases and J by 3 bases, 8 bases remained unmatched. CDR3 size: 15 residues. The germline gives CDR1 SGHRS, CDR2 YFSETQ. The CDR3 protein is CASSLGTGSDTEAFF. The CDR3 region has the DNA TGCGCCAGCAGCCTAGGGACAGGCTCGGACACTGAAGCTTTCTTT. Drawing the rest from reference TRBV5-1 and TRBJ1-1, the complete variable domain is KAGVTQTPRYLIKTRGQQVTLSCSPISGHRSVSWYQQTPGQGLQFLFEYFSETQRNKGNFPGRFSGRQFSNSRSEMNVSTLELGDSALYLCASSLGTGSDTEAFFGQGTRLTVV.

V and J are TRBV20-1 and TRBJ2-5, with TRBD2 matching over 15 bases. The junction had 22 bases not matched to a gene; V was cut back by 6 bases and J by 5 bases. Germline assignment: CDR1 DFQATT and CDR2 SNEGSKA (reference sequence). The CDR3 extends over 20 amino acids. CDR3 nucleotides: TGCAGTGCCCCACTCAGCCCCGGGACTAGCGGGAGGTCTGGATTGGAGACCCAGTACTTC. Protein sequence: CSAPLSPGTSGRSGLETQYF.

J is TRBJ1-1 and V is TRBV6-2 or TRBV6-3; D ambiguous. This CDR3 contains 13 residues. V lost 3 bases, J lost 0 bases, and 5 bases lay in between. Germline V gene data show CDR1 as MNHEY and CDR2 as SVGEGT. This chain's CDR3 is CASSYRMNTEAFF. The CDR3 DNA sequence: TGTGCCAGCAGTTATAGGATGAACACTGAAGCTTTCTTT.

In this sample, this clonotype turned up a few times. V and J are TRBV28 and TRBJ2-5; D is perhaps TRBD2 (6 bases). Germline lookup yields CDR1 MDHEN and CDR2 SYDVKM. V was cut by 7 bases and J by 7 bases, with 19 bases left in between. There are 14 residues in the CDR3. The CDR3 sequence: CASIGGTTGWTQYF. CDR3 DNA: TGTGCCAGCATTGGGGGGACCACCGGATGGACCCAGTACTTC.